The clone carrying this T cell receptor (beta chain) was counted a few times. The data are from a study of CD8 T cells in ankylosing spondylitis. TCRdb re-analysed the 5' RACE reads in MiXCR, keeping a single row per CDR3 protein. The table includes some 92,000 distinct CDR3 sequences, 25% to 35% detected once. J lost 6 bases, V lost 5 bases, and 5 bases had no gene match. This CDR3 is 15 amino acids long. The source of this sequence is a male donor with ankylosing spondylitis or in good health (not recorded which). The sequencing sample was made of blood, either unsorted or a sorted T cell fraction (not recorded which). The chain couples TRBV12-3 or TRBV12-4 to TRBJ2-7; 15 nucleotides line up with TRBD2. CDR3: CASSLRTSGRAEQYF. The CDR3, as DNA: TGTGCCAGCAGTCTGAGGACTAGCGGGAGGGCCGAGCAGTACTTC.